This T cell receptor beta chain was identified during a study of early T cells in non-severe SARS-CoV-2 infection. Study conclusions and caveats: The matching step, a VDJdb search, favored anti-spike CD8 responses and missed private and CD4 specificities.

The table lists this clonotype with many counts. Its cognate antigen is unknown. Researchers tagged individual cDNA molecules with unique molecular identifiers. TCRdb itself ran the 5' RACE reads through MiXCR, one entry per CDR3 protein. The sample consists of tens of thousands of distinct CDR3 sequences, less than 14% of them appearing once. V shed 4 bases and J shed 3 bases, with 12 bases lying between them. This CDR3 has 14 residues. The V call is TRBV12-3 or TRBV12-4, the J call TRBJ1-1; D gene ambiguous. Specimen: whole blood. The receptor comes from an adult who was a healthcare worker with PCR-confirmed SARS-CoV-2 infection or an uninfected control (not recorded which). The CDR3 bases are TGTGCCAGCAGTTCTCGGTCCGGGGACACTGAAGCTTTCTTT. Amino acids: CASSSRSGDTEAFF.